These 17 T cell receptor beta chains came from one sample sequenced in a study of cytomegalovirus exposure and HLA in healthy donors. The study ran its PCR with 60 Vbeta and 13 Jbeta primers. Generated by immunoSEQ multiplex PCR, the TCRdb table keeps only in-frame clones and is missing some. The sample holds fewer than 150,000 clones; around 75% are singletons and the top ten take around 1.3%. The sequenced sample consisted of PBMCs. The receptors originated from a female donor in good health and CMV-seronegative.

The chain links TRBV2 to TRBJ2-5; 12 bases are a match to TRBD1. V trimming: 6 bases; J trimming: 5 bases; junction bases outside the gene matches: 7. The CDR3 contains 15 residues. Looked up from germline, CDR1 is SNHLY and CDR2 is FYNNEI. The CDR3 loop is CASRGQGAHGETQYF. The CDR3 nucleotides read TGTGCCAGCAGGGGACAGGGGGCGCACGGGGAGACCCAGTACTTC.

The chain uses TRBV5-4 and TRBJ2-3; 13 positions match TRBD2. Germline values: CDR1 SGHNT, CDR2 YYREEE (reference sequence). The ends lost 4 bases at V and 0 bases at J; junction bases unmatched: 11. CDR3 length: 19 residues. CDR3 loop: CASSGQGLAGVTSTDTQYF. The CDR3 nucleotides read TGTGCCAGCAGCGGACAAGGACTAGCGGGAGTGACTAGCACAGATACGCAGTATTTT.

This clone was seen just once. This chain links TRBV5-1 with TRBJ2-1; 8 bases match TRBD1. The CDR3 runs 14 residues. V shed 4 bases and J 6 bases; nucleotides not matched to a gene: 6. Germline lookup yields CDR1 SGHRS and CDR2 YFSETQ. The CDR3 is CASSPATGVNEQFF. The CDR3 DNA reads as TGCGCCAGCAGCCCCGCGACAGGGGTCAATGAGCAGTTCTTC.

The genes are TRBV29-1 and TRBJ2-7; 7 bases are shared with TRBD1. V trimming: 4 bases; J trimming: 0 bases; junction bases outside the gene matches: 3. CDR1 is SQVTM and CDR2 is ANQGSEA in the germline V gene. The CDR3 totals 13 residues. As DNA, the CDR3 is TGCAGCGTTGCGGGACAGAGCTCCTACGAGCAGTACTTC. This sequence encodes CSVAGQSSYEQYF.

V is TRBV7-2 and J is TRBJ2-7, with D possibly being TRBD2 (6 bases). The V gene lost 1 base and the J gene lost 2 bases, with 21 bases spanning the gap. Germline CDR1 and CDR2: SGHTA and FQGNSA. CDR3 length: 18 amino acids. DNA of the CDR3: TGTGCCAGCAGCTTAGTTTGGGACTCCCTGGAAGGAGCCTACGAGCAGTACTTC. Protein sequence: CASSLVWDSLEGAYEQYF.

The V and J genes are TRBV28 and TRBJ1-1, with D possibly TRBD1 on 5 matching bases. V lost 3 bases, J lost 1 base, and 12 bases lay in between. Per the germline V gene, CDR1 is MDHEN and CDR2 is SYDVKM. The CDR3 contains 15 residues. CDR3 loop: CASSFIGGPNTEAFF. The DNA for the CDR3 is TGTGCCAGCAGTTTCATCGGGGGACCGAACACTGAAGCTTTCTTT.

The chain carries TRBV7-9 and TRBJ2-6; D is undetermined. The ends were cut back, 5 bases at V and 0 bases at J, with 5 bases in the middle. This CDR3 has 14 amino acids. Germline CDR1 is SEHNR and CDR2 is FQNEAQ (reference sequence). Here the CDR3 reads CASSRSSGANVLTF. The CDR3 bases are TGTGCCAGCAGCCGTAGCTCTGGGGCCAACGTCCTGACTTTC. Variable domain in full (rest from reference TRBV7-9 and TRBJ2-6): DTGVSQNPRHKITKRGQNVTFRCDPISEHNRLYWYRQTLGQGPEFLTYFQNEAQLEKSRLLSDRFSAERPKGSFSTLEIQRTEQGDSAMYLCASSRSSGANVLTFGAGSRLTVL.

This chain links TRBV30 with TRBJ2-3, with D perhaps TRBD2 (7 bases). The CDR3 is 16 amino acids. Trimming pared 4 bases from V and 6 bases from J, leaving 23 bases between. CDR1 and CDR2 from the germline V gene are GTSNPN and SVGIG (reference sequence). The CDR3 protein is CAWTPRGGGDWDTQYF. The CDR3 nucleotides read TGTGCCTGGACACCACGAGGGGGAGGGGATTGGGATACGCAGTATTTT.

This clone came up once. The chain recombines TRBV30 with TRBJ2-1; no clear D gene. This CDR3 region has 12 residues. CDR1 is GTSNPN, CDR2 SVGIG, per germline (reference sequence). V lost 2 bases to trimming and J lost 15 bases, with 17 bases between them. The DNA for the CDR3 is TGTGCCTGGAGTCCAAGACCGGGTCCTGGGTTCTTC. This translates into CAWSPRPGPGFF.

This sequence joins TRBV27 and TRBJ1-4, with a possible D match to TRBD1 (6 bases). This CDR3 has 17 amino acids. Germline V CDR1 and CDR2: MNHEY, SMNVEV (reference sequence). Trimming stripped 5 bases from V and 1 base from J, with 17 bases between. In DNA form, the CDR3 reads TGTGCCAGCAGTCGTCCGACAGGCGGAGGAACTAATGAAAAACTGTTTTTT. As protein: CASSRPTGGGTNEKLFF.

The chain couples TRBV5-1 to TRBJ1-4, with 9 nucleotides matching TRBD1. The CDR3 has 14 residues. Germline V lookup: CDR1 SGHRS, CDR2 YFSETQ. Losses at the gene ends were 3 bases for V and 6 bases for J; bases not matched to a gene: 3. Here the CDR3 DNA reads TGCGCCAGCAGCTCGGACAGGGGCTATGAAAAACTGTTTTTT. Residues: CASSSDRGYEKLFF.

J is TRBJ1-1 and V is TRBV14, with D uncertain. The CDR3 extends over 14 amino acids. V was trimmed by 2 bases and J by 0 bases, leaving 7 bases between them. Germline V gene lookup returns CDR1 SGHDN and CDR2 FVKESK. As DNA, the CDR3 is TGTGCCAGCAGCCAATCCGGGATGAACACTGAAGCTTTCTTT. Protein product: CASSQSGMNTEAFF. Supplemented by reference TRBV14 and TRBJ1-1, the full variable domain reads EAGVTQFPSHSVIEKGQTVTLRCDPISGHDNLYWYRRVMGKEIKFLLHFVKESKQDESGMPNNRFLAERTGGTYSTLKVQPAELEDSGVYFCASSQSGMNTEAFFGQGTRLTVV.

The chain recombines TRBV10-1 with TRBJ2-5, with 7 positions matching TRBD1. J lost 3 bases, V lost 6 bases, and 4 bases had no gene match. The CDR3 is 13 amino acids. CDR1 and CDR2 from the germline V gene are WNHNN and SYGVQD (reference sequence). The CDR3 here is CASSAGTEETQYF. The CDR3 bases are TGCGCCAGCAGCGCTGGGACAGAAGAGACCCAGTACTTC.

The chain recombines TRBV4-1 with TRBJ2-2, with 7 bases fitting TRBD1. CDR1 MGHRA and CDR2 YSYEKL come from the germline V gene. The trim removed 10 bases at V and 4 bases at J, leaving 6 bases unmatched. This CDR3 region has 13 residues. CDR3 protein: CATAGTATGELFF. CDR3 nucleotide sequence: TGCGCCACCGCCGGGACAGCCACCGGGGAGCTGTTTTTT.

CDR3 sequence (DNA): TGTGCCAGCAGCTCCGGACAGACTAGCTATGAGCAGTTCTTC. Translated: CASSSGQTSYEQFF. The genes are TRBV7-9 and TRBJ2-1; D perhaps matches TRBD2 (7 bases). V lost 4 bases to trimming and J lost 8 bases, with 15 bases between them. Germline-derived CDR1 and CDR2 are SEHNR and FQNEAQ (reference sequence). The CDR3 runs 14 residues.

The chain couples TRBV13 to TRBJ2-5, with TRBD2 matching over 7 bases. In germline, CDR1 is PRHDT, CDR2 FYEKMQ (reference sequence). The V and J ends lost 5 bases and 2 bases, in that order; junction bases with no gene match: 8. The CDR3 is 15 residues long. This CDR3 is CASSPEGAGQETQYF. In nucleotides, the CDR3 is TGTGCCAGCAGCCCGGAAGGAGCGGGGCAAGAGACCCAGTACTTC.

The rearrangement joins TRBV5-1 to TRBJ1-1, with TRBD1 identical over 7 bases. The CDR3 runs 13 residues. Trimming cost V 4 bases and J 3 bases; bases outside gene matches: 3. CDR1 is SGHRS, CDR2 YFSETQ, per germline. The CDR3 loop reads CASSETGDTEAFF. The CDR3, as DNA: TGCGCCAGCAGCGAAACAGGGGACACTGAAGCTTTCTTT.